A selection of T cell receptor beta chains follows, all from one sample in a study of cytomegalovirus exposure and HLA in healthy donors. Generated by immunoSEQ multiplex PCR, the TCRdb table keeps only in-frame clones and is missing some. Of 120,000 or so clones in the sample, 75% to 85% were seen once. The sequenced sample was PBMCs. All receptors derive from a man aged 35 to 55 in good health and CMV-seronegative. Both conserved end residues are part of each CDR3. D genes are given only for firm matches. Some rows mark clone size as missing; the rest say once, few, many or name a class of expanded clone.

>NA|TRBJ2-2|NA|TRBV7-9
CASSLLTTMNTGELFF
TGTGCCAGCAGCTTATTGACCACTATGAACACCGGGGAGCTGTTTTTT
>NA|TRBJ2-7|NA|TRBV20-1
CSADGVYEQYF
TGCAGTGCGGACGGGGTATACGAGCAGTACTTC
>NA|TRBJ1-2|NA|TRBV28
CASSRAGVPYGYTF
TGTGCCAGCAGTAGGGCCGGGGTCCCCTATGGCTACACCTTC
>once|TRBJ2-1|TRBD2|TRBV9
CASSVALESGSSTYNEQFF
TGTGCCAGCAGCGTAGCTTTGGAAAGCGGGAGTTCAACCTACAATGAGCAGTTCTTC
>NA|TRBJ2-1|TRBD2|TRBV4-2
CASSQDRLAGDEQFF
TGTGCCAGCAGCCAAGATCGACTAGCCGGGGATGAGCAGTTCTTC
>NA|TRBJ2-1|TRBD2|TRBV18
CASSQGLAELNEQFF
TGTGCCAGCTCACAAGGACTAGCGGAACTCAATGAGCAGTTCTTC
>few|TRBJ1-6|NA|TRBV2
CASNGGSNSPLHF
TGTGCCAGCAATGGGGGGAGCAATTCACCCCTCCACTTT
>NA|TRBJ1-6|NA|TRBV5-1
CASSATGGVSYNSPLHF
TGCGCCAGCAGCGCCACGGGCGGGGTCTCCTATAATTCACCCCTCCACTTT
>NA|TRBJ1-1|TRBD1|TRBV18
CASSPSGQGANTEAFF
TGTGCCAGCTCACCATCGGGACAGGGGGCGAACACTGAAGCTTTCTTT
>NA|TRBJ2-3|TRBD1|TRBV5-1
CASSPDRGLTDTQYF
TGCGCCAGCAGCCCGGACAGGGGGCTTACAGATACGCAGTATTTT
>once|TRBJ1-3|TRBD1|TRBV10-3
CAISDGTASGNTIYF
TGTGCCATCAGTGACGGGACAGCCTCTGGAAACACCATATATTTT
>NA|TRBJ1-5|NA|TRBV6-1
CASWAGNIAQPQHF
TGTGCCAGCTGGGCAGGGAATATCGCCCAGCCCCAGCATTTT
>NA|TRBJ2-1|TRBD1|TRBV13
CASSSQTGGNYNEQFF
TGTGCCAGCAGCTCTCAGACAGGGGGCAATTACAATGAGCAGTTCTTC
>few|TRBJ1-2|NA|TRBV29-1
CSVQATGSYGYTF
TGCAGCGTTCAGGCTACTGGGAGCTATGGCTACACCTTC
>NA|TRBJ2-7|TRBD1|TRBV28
CASTTTTGTGQYF
TGTGCCAGCACTACTACGACCGGGACAGGGCAGTACTTC
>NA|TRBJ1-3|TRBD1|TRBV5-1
CASSPGQGEPHTIYF
TGCGCCAGCAGCCCCGGACAGGGAGAACCACACACCATATATTTT
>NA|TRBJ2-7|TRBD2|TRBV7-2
CASSSTSGPYEQYF
TGTGCCAGCAGCTCGACTAGCGGTCCCTACGAGCAGTACTTC
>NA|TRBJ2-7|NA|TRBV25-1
CVSEGGQQYEQYF
TGTGTTTCTGAAGGAGGGCAACAATACGAGCAGTACTTC
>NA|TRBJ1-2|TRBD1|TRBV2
CAGRDRAGYTF
TGTGCCGGACGGGACAGGGCGGGCTACACCTTC
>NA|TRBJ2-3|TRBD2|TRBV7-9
CASSPPRLAGTTDTQYF
TGTGCCAGCAGCCCCCCCCGACTAGCGGGGACCACAGATACGCAGTATTTT
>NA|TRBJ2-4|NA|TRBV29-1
CSVDPIVAKNIQYF
TGCAGCGTTGACCCCATTGTAGCCAAAAACATTCAGTACTTC
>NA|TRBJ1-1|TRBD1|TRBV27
CASSSTRDRRNTEAFF
TGTGCCAGCAGTTCCACTAGGGACAGAAGGAACACTGAAGCTTTCTTT
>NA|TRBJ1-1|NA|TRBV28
CASSLGGLTGREEAFF
TGTGCCAGCAGTTTAGGCGGTTTAACAGGTCGCGAGGAAGCTTTCTTT